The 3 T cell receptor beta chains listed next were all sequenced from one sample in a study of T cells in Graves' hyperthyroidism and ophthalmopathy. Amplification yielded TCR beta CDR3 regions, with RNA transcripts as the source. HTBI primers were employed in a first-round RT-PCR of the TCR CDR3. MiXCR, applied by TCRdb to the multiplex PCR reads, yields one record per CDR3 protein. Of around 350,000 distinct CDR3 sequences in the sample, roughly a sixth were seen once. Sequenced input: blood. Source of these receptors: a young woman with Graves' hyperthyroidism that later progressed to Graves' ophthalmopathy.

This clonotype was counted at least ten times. In DNA, the CDR3 is TGTGCCAGCAGCTTAGTTCGTACTAGGATTAGGGGGAATGAGCAGTTCTTC. It encodes CASSLVRTRIRGNEQFF. The chain joins TRBV11-2 to TRBJ2-1; weak D call: TRBD1 (6 bases). There are 17 residues in the CDR3. Germline V gene data show CDR1 as SGHAT and CDR2 as FQNNGV. Trimming removed 1 base from V and 7 bases from J, with 20 bases in between.

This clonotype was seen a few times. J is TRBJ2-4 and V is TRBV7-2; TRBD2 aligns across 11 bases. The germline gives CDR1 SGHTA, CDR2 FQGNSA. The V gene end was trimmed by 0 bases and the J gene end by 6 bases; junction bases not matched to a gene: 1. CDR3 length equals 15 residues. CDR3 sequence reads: CASSLATSGVNIQYF. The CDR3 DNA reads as TGTGCCAGCAGCTTAGCGACTAGCGGGGTAAACATTCAGTACTTC. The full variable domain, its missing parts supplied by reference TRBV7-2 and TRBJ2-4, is GAGVSQSPSNKVTEKGKDVELRCDPISGHTALYWYRQSLGQGLEFLIYFQGNSAPDKSGLPSDRFSAERTGGSVSTLTIQRTQQEDSAVYLCASSLATSGVNIQYFGAGTRLSVL.

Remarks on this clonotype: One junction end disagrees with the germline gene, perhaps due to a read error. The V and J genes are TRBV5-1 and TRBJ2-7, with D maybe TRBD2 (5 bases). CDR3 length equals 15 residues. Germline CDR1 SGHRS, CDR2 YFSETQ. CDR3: CASSLPDYSSYGQYF. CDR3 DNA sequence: TGCGCCAGCAGCTTACCTGACTACAGCTCCTACGGGCAGTACTTC.